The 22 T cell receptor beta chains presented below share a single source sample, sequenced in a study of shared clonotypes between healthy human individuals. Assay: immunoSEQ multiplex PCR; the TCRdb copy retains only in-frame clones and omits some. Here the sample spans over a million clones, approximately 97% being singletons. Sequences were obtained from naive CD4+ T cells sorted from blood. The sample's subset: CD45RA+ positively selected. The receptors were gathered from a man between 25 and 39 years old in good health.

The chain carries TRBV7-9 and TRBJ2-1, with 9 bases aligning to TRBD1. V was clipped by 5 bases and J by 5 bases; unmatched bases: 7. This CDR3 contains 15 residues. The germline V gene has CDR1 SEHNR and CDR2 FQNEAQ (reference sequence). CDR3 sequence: CASSPGTGKHNEQFF. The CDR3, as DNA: TGTGCCAGCAGCCCCGGGACAGGGAAACACAATGAGCAGTTCTTC.

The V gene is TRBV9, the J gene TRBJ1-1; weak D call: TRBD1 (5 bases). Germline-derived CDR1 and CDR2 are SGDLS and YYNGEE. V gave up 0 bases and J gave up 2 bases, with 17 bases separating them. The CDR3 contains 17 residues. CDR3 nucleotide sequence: TGTGCCAGCAGCGTAGACCCTCCGGGGGGGGTCAACACTGAAGCTTTCTTT. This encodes CASSVDPPGGVNTEAFF.

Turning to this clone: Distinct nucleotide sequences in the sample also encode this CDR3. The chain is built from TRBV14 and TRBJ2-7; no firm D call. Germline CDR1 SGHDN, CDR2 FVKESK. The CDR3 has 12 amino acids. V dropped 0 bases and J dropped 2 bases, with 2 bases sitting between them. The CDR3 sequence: CASSQDTYEQYF. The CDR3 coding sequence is TGTGCCAGCAGCCAAGATACCTACGAGCAGTACTTC.

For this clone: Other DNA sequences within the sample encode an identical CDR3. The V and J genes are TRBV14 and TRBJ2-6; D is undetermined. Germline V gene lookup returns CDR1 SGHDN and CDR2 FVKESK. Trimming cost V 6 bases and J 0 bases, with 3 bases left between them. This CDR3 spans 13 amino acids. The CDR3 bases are TGTGCCAGCAGGGACTCTGGGGCCAACGTCCTGACTTTC. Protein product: CASRDSGANVLTF.

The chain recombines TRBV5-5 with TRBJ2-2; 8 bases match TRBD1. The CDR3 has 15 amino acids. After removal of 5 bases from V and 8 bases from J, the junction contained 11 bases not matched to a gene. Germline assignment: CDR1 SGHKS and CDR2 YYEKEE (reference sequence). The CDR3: CASRQVTGDFGELFF. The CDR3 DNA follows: TGTGCCAGCAGGCAGGTGACAGGGGATTTTGGGGAGCTGTTTTTT.

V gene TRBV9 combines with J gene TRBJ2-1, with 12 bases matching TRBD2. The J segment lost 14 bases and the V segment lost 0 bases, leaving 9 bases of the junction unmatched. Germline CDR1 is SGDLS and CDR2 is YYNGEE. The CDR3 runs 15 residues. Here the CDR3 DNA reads TGTGCCAGCAGCGTAGCCCAGGGACTAGCGGGTCCGGAGTTCTTC. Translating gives CASSVAQGLAGPEFF.

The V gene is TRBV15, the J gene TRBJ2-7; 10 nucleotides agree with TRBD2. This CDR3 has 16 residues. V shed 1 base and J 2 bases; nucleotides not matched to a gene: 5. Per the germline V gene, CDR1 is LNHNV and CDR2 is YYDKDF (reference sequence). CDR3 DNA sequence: TGTGCCACCAGCAGAGGCGGGACTAGCGCGCCCTACGAGCAGTACTTC. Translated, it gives CATSRGGTSAPYEQYF.

CDR3 residues: CASGLVGGRITGELFF. The CDR3 DNA follows: TGTGCCAGCGGTCTAGTGGGGGGCAGGATCACCGGGGAGCTGTTTTTT. This chain joins TRBV28 and TRBJ2-2; D tentatively reads TRBD1 or TRBD2 (6 bases each). The V end lost 8 bases, the J end lost 4 bases, and 20 bases lay between the germline ends. Germline CDR1 is MDHEN and CDR2 is SYDVKM. This CDR3 is 16 amino acids long.

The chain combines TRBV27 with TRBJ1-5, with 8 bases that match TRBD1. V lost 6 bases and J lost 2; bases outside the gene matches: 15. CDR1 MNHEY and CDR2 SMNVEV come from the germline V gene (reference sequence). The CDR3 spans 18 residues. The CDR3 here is CASSPWGHTGQGNQPQHF. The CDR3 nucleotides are TGTGCCAGCAGCCCTTGGGGGCATACGGGACAGGGCAATCAGCCCCAGCATTTT.

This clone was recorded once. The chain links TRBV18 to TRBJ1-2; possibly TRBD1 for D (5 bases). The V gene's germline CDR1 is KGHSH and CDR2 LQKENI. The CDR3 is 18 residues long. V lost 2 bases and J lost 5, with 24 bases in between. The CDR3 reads CASSPVAFGTPQGYGYTF. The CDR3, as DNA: TGTGCCAGCTCACCAGTAGCATTTGGGACCCCCCAAGGATATGGCTACACCTTC.

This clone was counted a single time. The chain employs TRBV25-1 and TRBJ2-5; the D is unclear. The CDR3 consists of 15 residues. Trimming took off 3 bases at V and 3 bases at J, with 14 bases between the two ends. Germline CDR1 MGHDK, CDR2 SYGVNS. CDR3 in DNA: TGTGCCAGCAGTGACCCCGCTGGCAGGAAAGAGACCCAGTACTTC. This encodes CASSDPAGRKETQYF.

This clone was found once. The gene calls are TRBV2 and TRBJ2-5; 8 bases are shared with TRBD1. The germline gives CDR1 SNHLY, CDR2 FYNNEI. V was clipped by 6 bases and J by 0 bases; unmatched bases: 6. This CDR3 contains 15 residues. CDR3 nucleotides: TGTGCCAGCAGCGAGGACAGGGCCGACCAAGAGACCCAGTACTTC. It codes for CASSEDRADQETQYF.

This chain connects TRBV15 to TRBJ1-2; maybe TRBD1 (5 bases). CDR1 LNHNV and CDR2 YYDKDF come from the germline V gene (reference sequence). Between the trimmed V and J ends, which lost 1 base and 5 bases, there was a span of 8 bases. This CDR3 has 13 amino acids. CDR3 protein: CATSRGGSYGYTF. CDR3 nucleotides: TGTGCCACCAGCAGAGGGGGCAGTTATGGCTACACCTTC.

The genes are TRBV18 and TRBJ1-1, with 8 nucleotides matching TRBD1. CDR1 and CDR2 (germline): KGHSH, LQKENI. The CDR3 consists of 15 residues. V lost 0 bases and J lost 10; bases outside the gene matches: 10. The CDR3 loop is CASSPPSQGAIGAFF. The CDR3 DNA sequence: TGTGCCAGCTCACCACCGTCCCAGGGGGCGATCGGAGCTTTCTTT.

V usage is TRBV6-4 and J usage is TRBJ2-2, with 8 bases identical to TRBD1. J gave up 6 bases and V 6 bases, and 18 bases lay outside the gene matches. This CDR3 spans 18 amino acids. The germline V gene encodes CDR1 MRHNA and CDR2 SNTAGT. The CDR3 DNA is TGTGCCAGCAGCACTCTCCACGGACAGGGATCTATCGCCGGGGAGCTGTTTTTT. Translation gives CASSTLHGQGSIAGELFF.

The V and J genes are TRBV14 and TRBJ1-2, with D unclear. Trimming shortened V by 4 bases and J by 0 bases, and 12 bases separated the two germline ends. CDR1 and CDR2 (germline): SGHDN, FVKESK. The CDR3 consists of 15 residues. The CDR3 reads CASSRLPRTNYGYTF. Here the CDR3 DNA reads TGTGCCAGCAGCCGCCTACCAAGAACTAACTATGGCTACACCTTC.

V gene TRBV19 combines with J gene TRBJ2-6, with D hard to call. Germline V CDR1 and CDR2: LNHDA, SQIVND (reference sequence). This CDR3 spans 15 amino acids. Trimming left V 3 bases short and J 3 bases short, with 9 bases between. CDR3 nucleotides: TGTGCCAGTAGTATTGGATGGGGTGGGGCCAACGTCCTGACTTTC. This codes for CASSIGWGGANVLTF.

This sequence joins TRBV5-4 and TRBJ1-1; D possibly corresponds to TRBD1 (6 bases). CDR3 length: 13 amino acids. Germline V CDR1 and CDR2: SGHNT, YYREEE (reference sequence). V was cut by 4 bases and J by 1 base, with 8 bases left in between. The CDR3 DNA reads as TGTGCCAGCAGCGGGACACGGAACACTGAAGCTTTCTTT. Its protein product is CASSGTRNTEAFF.

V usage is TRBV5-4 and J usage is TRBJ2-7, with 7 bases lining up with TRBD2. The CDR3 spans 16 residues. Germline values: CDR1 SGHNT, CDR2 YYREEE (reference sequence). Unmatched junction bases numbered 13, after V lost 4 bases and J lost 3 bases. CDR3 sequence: CASSPGGKMGHYEQYF. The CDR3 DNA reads TGTGCCAGCAGCCCGGGGGGTAAAATGGGGCACTACGAGCAGTACTTC.

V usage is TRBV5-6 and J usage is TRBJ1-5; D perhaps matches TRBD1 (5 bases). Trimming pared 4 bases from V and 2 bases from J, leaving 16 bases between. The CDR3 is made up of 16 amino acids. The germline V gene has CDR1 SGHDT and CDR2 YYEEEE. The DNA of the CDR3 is TGTGCCAGCAGCCAGTCAGGGTTATTCGGCAATCAGCCCCAGCATTTT. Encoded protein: CASSQSGLFGNQPQHF.

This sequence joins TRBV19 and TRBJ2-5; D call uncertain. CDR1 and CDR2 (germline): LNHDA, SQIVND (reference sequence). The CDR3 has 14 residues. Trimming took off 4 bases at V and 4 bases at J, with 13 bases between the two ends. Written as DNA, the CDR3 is TGTGCCAGTAGTAGCAGACTTTCCCGAGAGACCCAGTACTTC. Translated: CASSSRLSRETQYF.

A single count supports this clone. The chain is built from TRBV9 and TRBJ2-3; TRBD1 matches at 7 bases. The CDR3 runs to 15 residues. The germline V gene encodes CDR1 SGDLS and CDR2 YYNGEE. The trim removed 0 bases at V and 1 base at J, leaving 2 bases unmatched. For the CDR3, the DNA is TGTGCCAGCAGCGTAGGTGACAGGGGCACAGATACGCAGTATTTT. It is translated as CASSVGDRGTDTQYF.